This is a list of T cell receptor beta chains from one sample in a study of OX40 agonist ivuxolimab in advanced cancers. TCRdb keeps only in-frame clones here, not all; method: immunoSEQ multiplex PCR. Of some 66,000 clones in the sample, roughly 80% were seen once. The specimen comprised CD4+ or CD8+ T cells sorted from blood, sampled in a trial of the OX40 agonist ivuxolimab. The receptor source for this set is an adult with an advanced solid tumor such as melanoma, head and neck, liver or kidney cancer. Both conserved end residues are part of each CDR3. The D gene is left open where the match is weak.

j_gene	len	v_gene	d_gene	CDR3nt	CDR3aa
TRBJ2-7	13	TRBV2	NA	TGTGCCGGAAGGTCTAGCTCAATCAGCGAGCAGTACTTC	CAGRSSSISEQYF
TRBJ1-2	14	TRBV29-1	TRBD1	TGCAGCGCCTTGCGGGACAGGGGTGCCTATGGCTACACCTTC	CSALRDRGAYGYTF
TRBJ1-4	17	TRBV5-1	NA	TGCGCCAGCAGCTCAGGACAATCGCCCCTTTTTCTCGAAAAACTGTTTTTT	CASSSGQSPLFLEKLFF
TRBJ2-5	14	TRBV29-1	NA	TGCAGCGTTGGGCGGGGTGCTGGCGGAGAGACCCAGTACTTC	CSVGRGAGGETQYF
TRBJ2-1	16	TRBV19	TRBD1	TGTGCCAGTAGTATGGAAGGACAGGGTCTCTACAATGAGCAGTTCTTC	CASSMEGQGLYNEQFF
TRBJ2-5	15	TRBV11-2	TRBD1	TGTGCCAGCAGCTTATACAGGGGTCCCCAGAGGACCCAGTACTTC	CASSLYRGPQRTQYF
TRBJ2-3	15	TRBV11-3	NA	TGTGCCAGCAGCTTAGAAGGGTCTAGTGAAGATACGCAGTATTTT	CASSLEGSSEDTQYF
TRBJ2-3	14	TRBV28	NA	TGTGCCAGCAGGTCGGGCGGAACCACAGATACGCAGTATTTT	CASRSGGTTDTQYF
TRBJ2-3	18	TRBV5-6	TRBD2	TGTGCCAGCAGCCGAGATCTTAGCGGGAGGTATAGCACAGATACGCAGTATTTT	CASSRDLSGRYSTDTQYF
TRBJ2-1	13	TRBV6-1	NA	TGTGCCAGCAGGATGGGACTTGAAAATGAGCAGTTCTTC	CASRMGLENEQFF
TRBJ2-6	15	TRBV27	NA	TGTGCCAGCAGTCCCCGGCGCTCTGGGGCCAACGTCCTGACTTTC	CASSPRRSGANVLTF
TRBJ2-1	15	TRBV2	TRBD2	TGTGCCAGCAGAATAGGGAGCGGGAGGACAAATGAGCAGTTCTTC	CASRIGSGRTNEQFF
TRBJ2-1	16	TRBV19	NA	TGTGCCAGTAACCCAACCGGCGGACAGTCCTACAATGAGCAGTTCTTC	CASNPTGGQSYNEQFF
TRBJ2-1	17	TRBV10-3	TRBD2	TGTGCCATCAGTCCCGGGACTAGCGGGAGAACTTACAATGAGCAGTTCTTC	CAISPGTSGRTYNEQFF
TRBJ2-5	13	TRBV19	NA	TGTGCCAGTAGTATAGATGGGGGAGGCCGACATTACTTC	CASSIDGGGRHYF
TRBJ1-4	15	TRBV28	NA	TGTGCCAGCAGTCTCAGAAGGGGAGGGGGTGAAAAACTGTTTTTT	CASSLRRGGGEKLFF
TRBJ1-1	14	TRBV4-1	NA	TGCGCCAGCAGCTCGCCGACCGTGGGCACTGAAGCTTTCTTT	CASSSPTVGTEAFF
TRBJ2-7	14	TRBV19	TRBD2	TGTGCCACCCGACCCGGGACTAGCGGGATGGAGCAGTACTTC	CATRPGTSGMEQYF
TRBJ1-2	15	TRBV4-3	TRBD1	TGCGCCAGCGGGGGACAGGGGGCTGCTAACTATGGCTACACCTTC	CASGGQGAANYGYTF
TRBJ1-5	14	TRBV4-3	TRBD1	TGCGCCAGCAGCCTCGGGACAGGCAATCAGCCCCAGCATTTT	CASSLGTGNQPQHF
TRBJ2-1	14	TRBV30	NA	TGTGCCTGGAGCCTGCTAGTTACCTACAATGAGCAGTTCTTC	CAWSLLVTYNEQFF